This TCR beta chain comes out of a study of shared clonotypes between healthy human individuals. Germline values: CDR1 MRHNA, CDR2 SNTAGT. Trimming removed 6 bases at V and 3 bases at J, with 10 bases between. The CDR3 is made up of 13 amino acids. Repertoires were generated with immunoSEQ multiplex PCR, while TCRdb's copy carries only in-frame clones and drops some. The repertoire includes some 2.4 million clones, roughly 93% of them detected once, and 0.35% to 0.45% sits in the top ten. Study-wide results and limits: Only blood underwent sampling, and tissue repertoires likely differ. Rarefaction exposed incomplete sorted-subset sequencing despite large depth.

As regards this clone: As yet, its antigen is unknown.

The chain recombines TRBV6-4 with TRBJ2-3; a weak D match, TRBD1 (6 bases). This clonotype was obtained from a man younger than 35 in good health. Some clones in this sample may be carry-over from other donors' samples. Sequenced material: naive CD4+ T cells from PBMCs. Subset: CD45RA+ positively selected. The CDR3 sequence is CASRRTGTDTQYF. The CDR3 DNA sequence: TGTGCCAGCAGGAGAACAGGGACAGATACGCAGTATTTT.